Shown below are 3 T cell receptor beta chains from a single sample sequenced in a study of shared clonotypes between healthy human individuals. Using immunoSEQ multiplex PCR, the repertoire was profiled, and TCRdb retains in-frame clones only, with some absent. The table lists millions of clones, over 90% of them singletons. The sequencing input was naive CD4+ T cells from PBMCs. Subset noted: CD45RA+ positively selected. These receptors all stem from a man aged 18 to 29 in good health. Some clones in this sample may be carry-over from other donors' samples.

The chain uses TRBV2 and TRBJ1-1, with a tentative D call TRBD1 (5 bases). Trimming pared 2 bases from V and 7 bases from J, leaving 11 bases between. CDR1 and CDR2 from the germline V gene are SNHLY and FYNNEI. This CDR3 contains 13 residues. Written as DNA, the CDR3 is TGTGCCAGCAGTGAAATAGTGAGGGGTGAAGCTTTCTTT. This codes for CASSEIVRGEAFF.

The J gene is TRBJ2-7, the V gene TRBV11-1; D is perhaps TRBD2 (6 bases). Per germline, CDR1 SGHAT and CDR2 FQDESV (reference sequence). V lost 2 bases to trimming and J lost 6 bases, with 14 bases between them. The CDR3 has 14 amino acids. This CDR3 reads CASSLKGWRVEQYF. DNA for the CDR3: TGTGCCAGCAGCTTAAAAGGGTGGAGGGTCGAGCAGTACTTC.

The chain couples TRBV4-1 to TRBJ1-4; a possible D gene is TRBD1 (6 bases). The V gene lost 4 bases and the J gene lost 0 bases, with 18 bases spanning the gap. The CDR3 length is 18 residues. Germline V gene data show CDR1 as MGHRA and CDR2 as YSYEKL. DNA for the CDR3: TGCGCCAGCAGCCTTGGACAGCCGAACCTCCCAACTAATGAAAAACTGTTTTTT. It yields the protein CASSLGQPNLPTNEKLFF.